Shown below are 16 T cell receptor beta chains from a single sample sequenced in a study of T cell repertoires in cytomegalovirus infection. TCRdb reprocessed the reads via MiXCR and lists one record per CDR3 protein. The sample holds approximately 770,000 distinct CDR3 sequences; 29% are singletons and the top ten take less than 15%. These receptors' targets are unknown. The sequencing used cultured CD8+ T cells from PBMCs, collected from culture after CMV antigen stimulation. Receptors were obtained from a human donor in good health (CMV status not recorded). Some clones in this sample may be carry-over from other donors' samples.

The J gene is TRBJ2-3, the V gene TRBV27; D might be TRBD1 (5 bases). From germline, CDR1 is MNHEY and CDR2 SMNVEV (reference sequence). The V end was cut by 5 bases, the J end by 4 bases, with 22 bases between. This CDR3 has 17 amino acids. CDR3 nucleotides: TGTGCCAGCAGTCCCCGGGCCCCAGGGCGTCGACCAGATACGCAGTATTTT. Amino acid sequence: CASSPRAPGRRPDTQYF.

In this sample, this clonotype turned up a few times. This chain joins TRBV6-1 and TRBJ2-2, with a tentative D call TRBD1 (5 bases). Germline V gene lookup returns CDR1 MNHNS and CDR2 SASEGT. The CDR3 sequence is 15 residues long. V was shortened by 2 bases and J by 4 bases, with 11 bases between the two germline ends. CDR3 region: CASSESRASTGELFF. The CDR3 nucleotides are TGTGCCAGCAGTGAATCCAGGGCTAGCACCGGGGAGCTGTTTTTT.

This chain connects TRBV12-3 or TRBV12-4 to TRBJ1-5, with a tentative D call TRBD1 (6 bases). This CDR3 region has 15 residues. V was trimmed by 5 bases and J by 8 bases, leaving 19 bases between them. CDR3 coding DNA: TGTGCCAGCAGTCCGGGACAACCACTGGGGAAGCCCCAGCATTTT. Translating it yields CASSPGQPLGKPQHF.

The V call is TRBV20-1, the J call TRBJ2-7, with 10 positions matching TRBD1. The V gene end was trimmed by 5 bases and the J gene end by 2 bases; junction bases not matched to a gene: 3. Germline CDR1 DFQATT, CDR2 SNEGSKA (reference sequence). This CDR3 is built from 13 residues. The CDR3 region has the DNA TGCAGTGCTGCCGGGACAGGGGCCTACGAGCAGTACTTC. This translates into CSAAGTGAYEQYF.

This chain connects TRBV5-5 to TRBJ2-1; D gene ambiguous. Germline V lookup: CDR1 SGHKS, CDR2 YYEKEE (reference sequence). V was trimmed by 3 bases and J by 0 bases, leaving 13 bases between them. This CDR3 comprises 16 residues. The CDR3 DNA is TGTGCCAGCAGCTCGCAAGACGCCAGCTCCTACAATGAGCAGTTCTTC. Its translation: CASSSQDASSYNEQFF.

The chain couples TRBV19 to TRBJ2-7; no definite D call. This CDR3 contains 14 residues. CDR1 LNHDA and CDR2 SQIVND come from the germline V gene (reference sequence). Trimming cost V 5 bases and J 3 bases, with 14 bases left between them. The CDR3 DNA reads TGTGCCAGTAGTCCGGCCTTAGTAGGCTACGAGCAGTACTTC. Amino acid sequence: CASSPALVGYEQYF.

This clonotype was detected a few times. The chain employs TRBV27 and TRBJ1-6; TRBD1 might be the D (6 bases). The CDR3 totals 16 residues. Trimming removed 4 bases at V and 12 bases at J, with 22 bases between. The germline CDR1 and CDR2 sequences are MNHEY and SMNVEV (reference sequence). The DNA of the CDR3 is TGTGCCAGCAGTTATGGGAGCAGGGGTGAGCTAGTACCCCTCCACTTT. Its translation is CASSYGSRGELVPLHF.

CDR3 sequence: CASSPGHAAGNQPQHF. DNA for the CDR3: TGTGCCAGCAGTCCCGGACACGCCGCGGGCAATCAGCCCCAGCATTTT. V and J are TRBV27 and TRBJ1-5; a weak D match, TRBD1 (5 bases). The V end was cut by 5 bases, the J end by 2 bases, with 16 bases between. The V gene's germline CDR1 is MNHEY and CDR2 SMNVEV (reference sequence). The CDR3 loop spans 16 amino acids.

In this sample, this clonotype turned up a few times. This chain uses TRBV12-3 or TRBV12-4 with TRBJ1-1; D unclear. This CDR3 is built from 13 residues. Between the trimmed V and J ends, which lost 6 bases and 7 bases, there was a span of 15 bases. CDR3 sequence reads: CASSRSRDFEAFF. CDR3 DNA: TGTGCCAGCAGCCGAAGTAGGGATTTTGAAGCTTTCTTT.

A few counts support this clonotype. CDR3 DNA sequence: TGCAGCGTTGAAATAGCGGGGGGGCCCGACAATGAGCAGTTCTTC. This encodes CSVEIAGGPDNEQFF. The rearrangement joins TRBV29-1 to TRBJ2-1; 11 bases are a match to TRBD2. Germline CDR1 is SQVTM and CDR2 is ANQGSEA. Trimming cost V 2 bases and J 5 bases; bases outside gene matches: 5. CDR3 size: 15 residues.

The chain combines TRBV29-1 with TRBJ2-7, with 12 nucleotides matching TRBD1. J was trimmed by 1 base and V by 1 base; bases with no gene match: 5. The CDR3 totals 16 residues. CDR1 and CDR2 from the germline V gene are SQVTM and ANQGSEA. The CDR3, as DNA: TGCAGCGTTGAAGCCTCGGGACAGGGGGCTTCCTACGAGCAGTACTTC. Translation: CSVEASGQGASYEQYF.

The chain joins TRBV28 to TRBJ2-5, with D uncertain. Per the germline V gene, CDR1 is MDHEN and CDR2 is SYDVKM. Between the trimmed V and J ends, which lost 7 bases and 1 base, there was a span of 13 bases. The length of the CDR3 is 14 residues. For the CDR3, the DNA is TGTGCCAGCAACCCAGACCAAACCCAAGAGACCCAGTACTTC. Translated: CASNPDQTQETQYF.

This clonotype was seen many times. This rearrangement joins TRBV7-8 to TRBJ2-1; TRBD2 agrees at 14 bases. The CDR3 loop spans 14 amino acids. V lost 5 bases, J lost 12 bases, and 6 bases stayed unmatched. Germline CDR1 SGHVS, CDR2 FQNEAQ. The CDR3 region has the DNA TGTGCCAGCAGCCCGGGACTAGCGGGGGTCGGGCAGTTCTTC. This gives the protein CASSPGLAGVGQFF.

This chain joins TRBV12-3 or TRBV12-4 and TRBJ1-3; D is unresolved. The CDR3 is 13 residues long. Trimming removed 3 bases from V and 10 bases from J, with 13 bases in between. CDR3 coding DNA: TGTGCCAGCAGTTTGGTGTCCGCGGAGACCATATATTTT. Translation: CASSLVSAETIYF.

The rearrangement joins TRBV29-1 to TRBJ2-5; the D is unclear. V dropped 6 bases and J dropped 0 bases, with 2 bases sitting between them. Germline assignment: CDR1 SQVTM and CDR2 ANQGSEA. The CDR3 is 10 amino acids. In DNA, the CDR3 is TGCAGCGTACACCAAGAGACCCAGTACTTC. This codes for CSVHQETQYF.

The genes are TRBV10-3 and TRBJ2-3; 9 nucleotides agree with TRBD2. Losses at the gene ends were 6 bases for V and 0 bases for J; bases not matched to a gene: 7. Germline CDR1 ENHRY, CDR2 SYGVKD. The CDR3 contains 16 residues. The CDR3 is CAIRNPTSGSTDTQYF. CDR3 coding DNA: TGTGCCATCAGAAATCCGACTAGCGGTAGCACAGATACGCAGTATTTT.